Following are 6 T cell receptor beta chains from one sample sequenced in a study of CD8+CD57+ T cells in acquired aplastic anemia. Genomic DNA acted as the template from which TCR beta VDJ combination and CDR3 sequence profiling were carried out. Each CDR3 protein gets one entry after TCRdb re-called the reads with MiXCR. Among over 40,000 distinct CDR3 sequences listed, 55% to 75% were seen once. Sequencing input: sorted CD4+, CD8+, or CD8+CD57+ T cells (not recorded which) from PBMCs. The source is a human donor in good health, serving as a control.

This clonotype was seen only once. The chain employs TRBV3-1 and TRBJ1-1; tentative D call: TRBD1 (5 bases). This CDR3 comprises 14 residues. Germline CDR1 is LGHDT and CDR2 is YNNKEL (reference sequence). Trimming removed 2 bases at V and 10 bases at J, with 17 bases between. The CDR3 is CASSQKGSGMLAFF. For the CDR3, the DNA is TGTGCCAGCAGCCAAAAGGGGAGTGGGATGCTAGCTTTCTTT.

This chain joins TRBV7-8 and TRBJ1-2; tentative D call: TRBD1 (5 bases). Germline CDR1 and CDR2: SGHVS and FQNEAQ. V was clipped by 3 bases and J by 6 bases, with 8 bases between them. This CDR3 is 12 amino acids long. The CDR3 region has the DNA TGTGCCAGCAGCTTGCAGGGCCATGGCTACACCTTC. This codes for CASSLQGHGYTF.

CDR3 sequence (DNA): TGTGCCAGTAGTATAGGCCCAGCAGTTCGGTTCTTC. Protein: CASSIGPAVRFF. The gene calls are TRBV19 and TRBJ2-1; the D is unclear. Trimming removed 1 base from V and 15 bases from J, with 13 bases in between. This CDR3 spans 12 amino acids. CDR1 is LNHDA, CDR2 SQIVND, per germline (reference sequence).

The chain combines TRBV11-1 with TRBJ2-1; D tentatively reads TRBD1 or TRBD2 (5 bases each). The CDR3 is made up of 15 amino acids. Germline CDR1 is SGHAT and CDR2 is FQDESV (reference sequence). V was cut by 5 bases and J by 0 bases, with 11 bases left in between. CDR3 sequence: CASSLGAGSYNEQFF. CDR3 in DNA: TGTGCCAGCAGCCTAGGGGCGGGCTCCTACAATGAGCAGTTCTTC.

The V and J genes are TRBV15 and TRBJ1-1; possibly TRBD1 for D (6 bases). Trimming took 1 base from V and 0 from J, leaving 15 bases between them. Germline lookup yields CDR1 LNHNV and CDR2 YYDKDF (reference sequence). This CDR3 is built from 17 residues. The CDR3 protein is CATSRATPDRMNTEAFF. Written as DNA, the CDR3 is TGTGCCACCAGCAGAGCCACCCCCGACAGGATGAACACTGAAGCTTTCTTT.

CDR3 residues: CSVTGTGDTEAFF. The CDR3 DNA reads as TGCAGCGTCACCGGGACAGGGGACACTGAAGCTTTCTTT. The chain has TRBV29-1 and TRBJ1-1, with 10 bases lining up with TRBD1. This CDR3 has 13 amino acids. Germline V gene data show CDR1 as SQVTM and CDR2 as ANQGSEA. After removal of 6 bases from V and 3 bases from J, the junction contained 4 bases not matched to a gene.